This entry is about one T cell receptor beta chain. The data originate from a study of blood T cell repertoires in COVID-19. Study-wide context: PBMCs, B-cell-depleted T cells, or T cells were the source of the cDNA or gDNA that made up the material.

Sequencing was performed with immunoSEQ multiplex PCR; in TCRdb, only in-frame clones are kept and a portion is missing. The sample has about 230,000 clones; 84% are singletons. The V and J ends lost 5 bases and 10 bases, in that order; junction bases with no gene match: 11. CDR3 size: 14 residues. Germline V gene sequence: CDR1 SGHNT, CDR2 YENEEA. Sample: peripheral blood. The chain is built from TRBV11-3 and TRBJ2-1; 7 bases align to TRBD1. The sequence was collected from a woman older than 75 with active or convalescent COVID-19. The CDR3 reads CASSRGQEQLEQFF. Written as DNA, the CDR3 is TGTGCCAGCAGCCGTGGACAGGAACAATTAGAGCAGTTCTTC.